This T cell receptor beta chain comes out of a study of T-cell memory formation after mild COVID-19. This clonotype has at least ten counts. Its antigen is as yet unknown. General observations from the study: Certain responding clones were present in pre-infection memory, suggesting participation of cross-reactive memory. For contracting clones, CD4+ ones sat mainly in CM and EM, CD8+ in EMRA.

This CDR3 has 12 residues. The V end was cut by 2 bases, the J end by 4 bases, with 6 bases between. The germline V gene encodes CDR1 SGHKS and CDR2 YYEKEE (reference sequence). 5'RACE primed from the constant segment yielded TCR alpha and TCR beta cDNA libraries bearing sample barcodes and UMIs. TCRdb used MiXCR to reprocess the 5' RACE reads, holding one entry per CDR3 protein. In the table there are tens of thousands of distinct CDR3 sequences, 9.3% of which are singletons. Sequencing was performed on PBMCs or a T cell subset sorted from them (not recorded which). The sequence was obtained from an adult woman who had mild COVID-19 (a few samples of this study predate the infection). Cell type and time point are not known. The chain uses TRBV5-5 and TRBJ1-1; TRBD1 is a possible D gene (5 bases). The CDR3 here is CASSFQGTEAFF. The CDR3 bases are TGTGCCAGCAGCTTTCAGGGCACTGAAGCTTTCTTT.